The present entry profiles one T cell receptor beta chain with its context. The antigen is undetermined. The CDR3 loop spans 12 amino acids. With 2 bases clipped from V and 10 bases from J, the junction kept 3 bases outside the gene matches. Germline V gives CDR1 MDHEN, CDR2 SYDVKM. Researchers ran the PCR with 60 Vbeta and 13 Jbeta primers. TCRdb's table, derived via immunoSEQ multiplex PCR, lists solely in-frame clones and lacks some. Of about 140,000 clones in the sample, around 80% were seen once. The data stem from a study of cytomegalovirus exposure and HLA in healthy donors. The overall study: Inside one of the first data releases sat 85 million or so unique TCRs taken from HLA-typed donors. Overall study results and limits: V- and J-gene trimming of TCR beta was linked (in a later analysis) to a missense DCLRE1C variant. In vitro checks showed that a few CMV-associated chains really do target CMV antigens.

This receptor was taken from a woman in her 40s in good health and CMV-seropositive. The specimen sequenced was PBMCs. The chain is built from TRBV28 and TRBJ1-1; 8 nucleotides match TRBD1. This chain's CDR3 is CASSLGTGGAFF. CDR3 sequence (DNA): TGTGCCAGCAGTTTAGGGACAGGAGGAGCTTTCTTT.